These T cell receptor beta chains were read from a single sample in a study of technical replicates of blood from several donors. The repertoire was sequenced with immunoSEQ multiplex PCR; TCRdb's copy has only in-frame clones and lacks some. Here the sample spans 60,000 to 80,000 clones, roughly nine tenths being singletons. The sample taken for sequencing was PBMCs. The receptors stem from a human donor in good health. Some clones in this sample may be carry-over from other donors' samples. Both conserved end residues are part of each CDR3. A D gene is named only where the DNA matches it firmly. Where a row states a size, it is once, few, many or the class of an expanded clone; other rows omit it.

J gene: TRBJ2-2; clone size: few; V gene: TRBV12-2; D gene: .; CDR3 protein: CASRLKRTGELFF; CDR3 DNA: TGTGCAAGTCGCTTGAAGCGTACCGGGGAGCTGTTTTTT
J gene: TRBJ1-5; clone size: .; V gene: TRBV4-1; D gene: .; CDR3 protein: CASSQDSRGNQPQHF; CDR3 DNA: TGCGCCAGCAGCCAAGATAGCAGGGGCAATCAGCCCCAGCATTTT
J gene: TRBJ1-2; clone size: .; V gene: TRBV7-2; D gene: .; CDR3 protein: CASSLLGANYGYTF; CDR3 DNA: TGTGCCAGCAGCTTGTTGGGGGCCAACTATGGCTACACCTTC
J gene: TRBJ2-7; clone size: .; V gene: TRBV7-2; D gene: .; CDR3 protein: CASSLELFYEQYF; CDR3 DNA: TGTGCCAGCAGCTTAGAACTTTTCTACGAGCAGTACTTC
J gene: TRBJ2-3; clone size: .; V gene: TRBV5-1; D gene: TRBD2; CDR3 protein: CASSTGGGGGASDTQYF; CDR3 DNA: TGCGCCAGCAGCACTGGAGGGGGCGGGGGGGCCTCAGATACGCAGTATTTT
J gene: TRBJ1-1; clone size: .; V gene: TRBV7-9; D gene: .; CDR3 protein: CASSLDEGAEAFF; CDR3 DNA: TGTGCCAGCAGCCTCGATGAGGGGGCTGAAGCTTTCTTT
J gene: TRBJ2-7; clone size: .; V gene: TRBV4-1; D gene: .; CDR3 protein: CASSQDQGTDYEQYF; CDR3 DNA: TGCGCCAGCAGCCAAGATCAGGGTACAGATTACGAGCAGTACTTC
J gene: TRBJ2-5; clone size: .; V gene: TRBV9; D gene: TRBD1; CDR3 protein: CASSITGGWGETQYF; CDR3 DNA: TGTGCCAGCAGCATTACAGGGGGCTGGGGAGAGACCCAGTACTTC
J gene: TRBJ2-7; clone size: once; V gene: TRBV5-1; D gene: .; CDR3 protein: CASSLAGQGGEQYF; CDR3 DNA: TGCGCCAGCAGCTTGGCCGGGCAGGGTGGCGAGCAGTACTTC
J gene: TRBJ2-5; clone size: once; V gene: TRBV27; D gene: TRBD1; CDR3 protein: CASSLDRGETQYF; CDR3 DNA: TGTGCCAGCAGCCTCGACAGGGGAGAGACCCAGTACTTC
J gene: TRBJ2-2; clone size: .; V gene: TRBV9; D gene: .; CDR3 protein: CASSALSGELFF; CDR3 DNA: TGTGCCAGCAGCGCCCTCTCCGGGGAGCTGTTTTTT